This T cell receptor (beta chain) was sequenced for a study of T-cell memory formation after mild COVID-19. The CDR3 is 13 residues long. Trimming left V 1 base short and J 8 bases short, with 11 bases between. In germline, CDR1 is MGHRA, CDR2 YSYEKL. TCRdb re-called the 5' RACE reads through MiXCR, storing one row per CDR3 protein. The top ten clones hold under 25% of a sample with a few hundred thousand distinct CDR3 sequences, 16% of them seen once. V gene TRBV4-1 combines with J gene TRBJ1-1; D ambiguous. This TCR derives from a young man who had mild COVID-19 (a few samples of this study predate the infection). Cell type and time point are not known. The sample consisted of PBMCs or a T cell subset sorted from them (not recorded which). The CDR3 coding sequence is TGCGCCAGCAGCCAAGTATCCGGATGGGAAGCTTTCTTT. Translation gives CASSQVSGWEAFF.